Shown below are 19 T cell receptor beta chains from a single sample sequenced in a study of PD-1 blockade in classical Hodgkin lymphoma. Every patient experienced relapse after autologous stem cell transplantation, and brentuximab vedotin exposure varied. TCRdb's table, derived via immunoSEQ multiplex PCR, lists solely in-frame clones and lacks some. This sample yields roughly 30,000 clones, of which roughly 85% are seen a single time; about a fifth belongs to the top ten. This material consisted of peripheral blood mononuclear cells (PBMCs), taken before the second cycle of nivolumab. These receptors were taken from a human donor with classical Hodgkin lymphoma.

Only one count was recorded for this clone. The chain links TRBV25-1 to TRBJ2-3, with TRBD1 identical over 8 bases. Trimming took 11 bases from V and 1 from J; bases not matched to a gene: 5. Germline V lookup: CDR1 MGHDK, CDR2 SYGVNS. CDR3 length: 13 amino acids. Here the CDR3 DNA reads TGTGCCGTTAACAGGGGGGGCACAGATACGCAGTATTTT. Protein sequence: CAVNRGGTDTQYF. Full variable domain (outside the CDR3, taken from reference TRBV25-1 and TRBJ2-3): EADIYQTPRYLVIGTGKKITLECSQTMGHDKMYWYQQDPGMELHLIHYSYGVNSTEKGDLSSESTVSRIRTEHFPLTLESARPSHTSQYLCAVNRGGTDTQYFGPGTRLTVL.

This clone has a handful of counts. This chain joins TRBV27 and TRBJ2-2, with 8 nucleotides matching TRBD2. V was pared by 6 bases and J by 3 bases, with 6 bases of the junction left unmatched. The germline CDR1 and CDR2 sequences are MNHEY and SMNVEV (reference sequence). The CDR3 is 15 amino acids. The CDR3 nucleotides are TGTGCCAGCAGAGCGGGGGCTGATTACACCGGGGAGCTGTTTTTT. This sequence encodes CASRAGADYTGELFF.

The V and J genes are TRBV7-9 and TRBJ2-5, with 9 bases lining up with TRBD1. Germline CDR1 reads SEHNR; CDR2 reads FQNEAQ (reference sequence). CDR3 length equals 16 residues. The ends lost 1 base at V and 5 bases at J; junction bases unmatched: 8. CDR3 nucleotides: TGTGCCAGCAGCTTAGTATCGGGACAGGGTGGTGAGACCCAGTACTTC. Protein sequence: CASSLVSGQGGETQYF.

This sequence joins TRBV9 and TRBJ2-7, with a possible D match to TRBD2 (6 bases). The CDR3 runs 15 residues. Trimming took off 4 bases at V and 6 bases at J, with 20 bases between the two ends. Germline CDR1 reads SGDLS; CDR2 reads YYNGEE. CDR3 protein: CASSPGAGPETEQYF. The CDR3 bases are TGTGCCAGCAGCCCAGGAGCGGGTCCGGAGACCGAGCAGTACTTC.

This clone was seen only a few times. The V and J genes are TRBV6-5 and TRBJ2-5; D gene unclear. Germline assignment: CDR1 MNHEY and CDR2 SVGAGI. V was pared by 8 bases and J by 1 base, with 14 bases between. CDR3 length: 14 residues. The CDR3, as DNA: TGTGCCAGCGGGGTACGGTCAGGCCAAGAGACCCAGTACTTC. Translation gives CASGVRSGQETQYF.

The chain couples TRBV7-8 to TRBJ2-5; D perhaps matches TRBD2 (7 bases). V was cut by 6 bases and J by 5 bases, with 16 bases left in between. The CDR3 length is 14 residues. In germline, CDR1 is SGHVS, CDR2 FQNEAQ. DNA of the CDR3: TGTGCCAGCAGAGGGGGGGTAGCTGGGGAGACCCAGTACTTC. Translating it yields CASRGGVAGETQYF.

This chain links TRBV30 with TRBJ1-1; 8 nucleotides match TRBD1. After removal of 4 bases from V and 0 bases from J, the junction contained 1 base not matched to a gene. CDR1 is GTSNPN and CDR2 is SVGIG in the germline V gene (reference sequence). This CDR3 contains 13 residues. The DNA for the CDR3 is TGTGCCTGGAAACAGGGGGTGAACACTGAAGCTTTCTTT. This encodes CAWKQGVNTEAFF.

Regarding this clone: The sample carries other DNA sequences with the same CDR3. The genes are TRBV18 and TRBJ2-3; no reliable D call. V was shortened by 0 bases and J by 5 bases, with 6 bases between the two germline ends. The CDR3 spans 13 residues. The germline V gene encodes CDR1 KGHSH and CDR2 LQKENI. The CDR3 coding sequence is TGTGCCAGCTCACCACCGATTGTAGATACGCAGTATTTT. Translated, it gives CASSPPIVDTQYF.

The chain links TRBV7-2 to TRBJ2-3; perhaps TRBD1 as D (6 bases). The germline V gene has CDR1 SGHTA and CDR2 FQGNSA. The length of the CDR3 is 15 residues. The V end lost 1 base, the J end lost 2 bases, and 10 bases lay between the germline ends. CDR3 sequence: CASSLGGHPTDTQYF. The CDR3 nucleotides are TGTGCCAGCAGCTTAGGGGGGCACCCCACAGATACGCAGTATTTT.

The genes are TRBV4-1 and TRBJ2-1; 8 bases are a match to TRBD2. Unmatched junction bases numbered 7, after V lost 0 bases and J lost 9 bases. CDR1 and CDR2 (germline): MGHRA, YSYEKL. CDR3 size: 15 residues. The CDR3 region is CASSQEGLGLPEQFF. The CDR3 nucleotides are TGCGCCAGCAGCCAAGAGGGACTAGGGCTTCCTGAGCAGTTCTTC.

CDR3 bases: TGTGCCAGCAGTTCGGGCGGACTAAGCTCCTATAATTCACCCCTCCACTTT. This gives the protein CASSSGGLSSYNSPLHF. The rearrangement links TRBV27 to TRBJ1-6; D gene unclear. This CDR3 has 17 amino acids. Germline V gene lookup returns CDR1 MNHEY and CDR2 SMNVEV (reference sequence). V dropped 4 bases and J dropped 0 bases, with 13 bases sitting between them.

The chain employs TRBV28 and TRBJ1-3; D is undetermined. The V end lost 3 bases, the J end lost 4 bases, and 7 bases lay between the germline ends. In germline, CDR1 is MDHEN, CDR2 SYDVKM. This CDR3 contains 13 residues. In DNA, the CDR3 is TGTGCCAGCAGTTTTACGGAAGGAAACACCATATATTTT. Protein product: CASSFTEGNTIYF. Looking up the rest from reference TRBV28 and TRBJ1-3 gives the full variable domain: DVKVTQSSRYLVKRTGEKVFLECVQDMDHENMFWYRQDPGLGLRLIYFSYDVKMKEKGDIPEGYSVSREKKERFSLILESASTNQTSMYLCASSFTEGNTIYFGEGSWLTVV.

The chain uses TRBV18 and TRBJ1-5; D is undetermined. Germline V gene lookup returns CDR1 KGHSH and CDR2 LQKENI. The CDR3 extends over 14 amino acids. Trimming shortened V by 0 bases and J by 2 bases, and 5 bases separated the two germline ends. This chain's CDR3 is CASSPPPGNQPQHF. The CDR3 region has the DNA TGTGCCAGCTCACCACCCCCCGGCAATCAGCCCCAGCATTTT.

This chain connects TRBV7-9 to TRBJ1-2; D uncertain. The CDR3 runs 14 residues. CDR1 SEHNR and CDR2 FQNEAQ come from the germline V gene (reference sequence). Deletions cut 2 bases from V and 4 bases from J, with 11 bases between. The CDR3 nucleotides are TGTGCCAGCAGCTTATCGAGGGAGGGCTATGGCTACACCTTC. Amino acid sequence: CASSLSREGYGYTF. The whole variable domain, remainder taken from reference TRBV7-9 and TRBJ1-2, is DTGVSQNPRHKITKRGQNVTFRCDPISEHNRLYWYRQTLGQGPEFLTYFQNEAQLEKSRLLSDRFSAERPKGSFSTLEIQRTEQGDSAMYLCASSLSREGYGYTFGSGTRLTVV.

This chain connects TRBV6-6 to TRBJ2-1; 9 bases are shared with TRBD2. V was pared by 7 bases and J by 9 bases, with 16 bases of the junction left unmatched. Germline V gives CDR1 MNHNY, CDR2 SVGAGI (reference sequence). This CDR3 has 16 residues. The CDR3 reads CASTQTGLAGSGEQFF. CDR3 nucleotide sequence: TGTGCCAGCACTCAGACAGGGCTAGCGGGATCAGGTGAGCAGTTCTTC.

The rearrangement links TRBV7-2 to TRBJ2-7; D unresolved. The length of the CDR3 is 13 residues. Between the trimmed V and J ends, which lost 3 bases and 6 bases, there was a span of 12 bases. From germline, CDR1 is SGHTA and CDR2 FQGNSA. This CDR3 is CASSLVAWSEQYV. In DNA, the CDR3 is TGTGCCAGCAGCTTGGTTGCTTGGAGCGAGCAGTACGTC.

Here the CDR3 reads CAIRPGGTGELFF. DNA of the CDR3: TGTGCCATCAGACCAGGTGGCACCGGGGAGCTGTTTTTT. The chain links TRBV10-3 to TRBJ2-2; D is uncertain. There are 13 residues in the CDR3. Trimming took off 6 bases at V and 4 bases at J, with 9 bases between the two ends. From germline, CDR1 is ENHRY and CDR2 SYGVKD.

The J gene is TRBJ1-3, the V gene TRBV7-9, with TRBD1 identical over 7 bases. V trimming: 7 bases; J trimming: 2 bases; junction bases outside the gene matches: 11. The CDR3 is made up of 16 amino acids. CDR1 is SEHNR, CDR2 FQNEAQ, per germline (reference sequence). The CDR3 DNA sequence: TGTGCCAGCACCCTGAGAGGGGGCTATGCTGGAAACACCATATATTTT. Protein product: CASTLRGGYAGNTIYF.

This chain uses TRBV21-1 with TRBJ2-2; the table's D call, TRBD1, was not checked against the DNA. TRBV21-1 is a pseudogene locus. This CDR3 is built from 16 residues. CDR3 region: CASSKEGTGDTGELFF. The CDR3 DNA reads TGTGCCAGCAGCAAAGAAGGGACAGGGGACACCGGGGAGCTGTTTTTT.